The clone carrying this TCR beta chain was picked up a small number of times. The antigen remains undetermined. This specimen belongs to a study of identical twins. TCRdb used MiXCR to reprocess the 5' RACE reads, holding one entry per CDR3 protein. The sample has 700,000 or so distinct CDR3 sequences, roughly 20% seen once. General study points: Conclusions came from cross-sectional statistical analysis, not from following the same donors. Out-of-frame alpha sequences shared between twins exhibited an excess of low generation probability.

The CDR3 has 16 residues. V dropped 5 bases and J dropped 4; count of bases not matched to a gene: 12. These data were likewise used in another study, on T cells expressing NK-cell markers. As reported in that work: An anti-gamma-delta TCR antibody confined sorting to alpha-beta TCR T cells across several of the experiments. There were a few donors in whom these clonotypes also led the CD3+CD56-NKG2C+ fraction.

The sequence was collected from a woman younger than 35 in good health. Sequencing input: PBMCs. The chain employs TRBV12-3 or TRBV12-4 and TRBJ2-5; TRBD1 agrees at 8 bases. The CDR3 DNA reads TGTGCCAGCAGTCCCCAAGGACAGGGTGGGGGAGAGACCCAGTACTTC. Translation gives CASSPQGQGGGETQYF.